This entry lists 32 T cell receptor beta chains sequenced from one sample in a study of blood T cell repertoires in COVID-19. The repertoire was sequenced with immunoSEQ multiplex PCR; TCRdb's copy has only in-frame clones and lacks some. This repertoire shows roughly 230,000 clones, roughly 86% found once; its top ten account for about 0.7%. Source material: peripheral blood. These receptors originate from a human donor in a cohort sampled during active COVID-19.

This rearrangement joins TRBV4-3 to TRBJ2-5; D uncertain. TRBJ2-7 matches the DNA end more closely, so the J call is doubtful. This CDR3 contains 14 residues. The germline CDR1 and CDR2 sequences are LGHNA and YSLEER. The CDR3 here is CASSHLMTGGEQYF. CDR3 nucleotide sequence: TGCGCCAGCAGCCACCTCATGACGGGTGGCGAGCAGTACTTC.

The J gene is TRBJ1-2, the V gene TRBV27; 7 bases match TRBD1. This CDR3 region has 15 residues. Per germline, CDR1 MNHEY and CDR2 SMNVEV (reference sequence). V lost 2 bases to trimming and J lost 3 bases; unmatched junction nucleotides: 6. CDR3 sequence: CASSLRGLIDYGYTF. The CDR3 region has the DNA TGTGCCAGCAGTTTAAGGGGGCTTATCGACTATGGCTACACCTTC.

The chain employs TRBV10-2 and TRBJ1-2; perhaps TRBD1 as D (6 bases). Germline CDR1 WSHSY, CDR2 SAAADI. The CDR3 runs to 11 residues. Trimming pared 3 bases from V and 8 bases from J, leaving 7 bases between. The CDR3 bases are TGCGCCAGCAGTGATGGGGGCGGCTACACCTTC. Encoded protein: CASSDGGGYTF.

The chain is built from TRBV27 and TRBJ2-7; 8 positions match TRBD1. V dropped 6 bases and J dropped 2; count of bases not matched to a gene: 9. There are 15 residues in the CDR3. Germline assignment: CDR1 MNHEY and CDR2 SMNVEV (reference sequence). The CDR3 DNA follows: TGTGCCAGCAGCCCCCTGGGGACAGGAGCCTACGAGCAGTACTTC. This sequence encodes CASSPLGTGAYEQYF.

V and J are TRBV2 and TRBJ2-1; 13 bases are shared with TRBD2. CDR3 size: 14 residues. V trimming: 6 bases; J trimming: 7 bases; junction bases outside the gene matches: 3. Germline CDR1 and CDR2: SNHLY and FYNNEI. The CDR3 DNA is TGTGCCAGCAGATGGACTAGCGGGAGTAATGAGCAGTTCTTC. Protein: CASRWTSGSNEQFF.

For the CDR3, the DNA is TGTGCCAGCAGTCAGAGGTCTTCCTACAATGAGCAGTTCTTC. It yields the protein CASSQRSSYNEQFF. This rearrangement joins TRBV2 to TRBJ2-1, with D hard to call. From germline, CDR1 is SNHLY and CDR2 FYNNEI. The germline V and J ends were trimmed by 5 bases and 1 base, with 9 bases remaining between them. CDR3 length equals 14 residues. Full variable domain (outside the CDR3, taken from reference TRBV2 and TRBJ2-1): EPEVTQTPSHQVTQMGQEVILRCVPISNHLYFYWYRQILGQKVEFLVSFYNNEISEKSEIFDDQFSVERPDGSNFTLKIRSTKLEDSAMYFCASSQRSSYNEQFFGPGTRLTVL.

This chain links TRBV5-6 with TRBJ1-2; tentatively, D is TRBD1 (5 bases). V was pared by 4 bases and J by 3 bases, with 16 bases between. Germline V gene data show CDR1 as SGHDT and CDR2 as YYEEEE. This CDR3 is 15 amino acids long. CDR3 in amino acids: CASSARSTGHYGYTF. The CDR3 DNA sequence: TGTGCCAGCAGCGCCCGCTCTACAGGACACTATGGCTACACCTTC.

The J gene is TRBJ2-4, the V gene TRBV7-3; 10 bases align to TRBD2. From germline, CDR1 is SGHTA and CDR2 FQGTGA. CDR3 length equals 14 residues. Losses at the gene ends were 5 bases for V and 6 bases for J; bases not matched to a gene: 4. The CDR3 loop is CASSPSGSGNIQYF. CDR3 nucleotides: TGTGCCAGCAGCCCTAGCGGGAGTGGAAACATTCAGTACTTC.

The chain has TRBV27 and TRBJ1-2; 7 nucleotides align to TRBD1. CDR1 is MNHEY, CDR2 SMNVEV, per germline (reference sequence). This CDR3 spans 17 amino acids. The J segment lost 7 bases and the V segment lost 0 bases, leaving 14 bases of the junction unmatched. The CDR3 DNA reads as TGTGCCAGCAGTTTATCACCCCCTCGACAGGGCGTGGGTGGCTACACCTTC. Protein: CASSLSPPRQGVGGYTF.

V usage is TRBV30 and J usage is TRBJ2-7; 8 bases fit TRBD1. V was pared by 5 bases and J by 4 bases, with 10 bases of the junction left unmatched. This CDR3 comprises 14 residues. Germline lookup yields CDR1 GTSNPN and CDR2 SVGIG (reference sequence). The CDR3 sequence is CAWARGQGKYEQYF. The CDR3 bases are TGTGCCTGGGCCCGCGGACAGGGAAAATACGAGCAGTACTTC.

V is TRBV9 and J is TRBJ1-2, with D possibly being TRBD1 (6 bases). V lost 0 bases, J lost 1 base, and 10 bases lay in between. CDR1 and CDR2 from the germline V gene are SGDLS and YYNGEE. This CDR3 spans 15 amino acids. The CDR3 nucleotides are TGTGCCAGCAGCGTAGAGACAGGTGGTAACTATGGCTACACCTTC. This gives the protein CASSVETGGNYGYTF.

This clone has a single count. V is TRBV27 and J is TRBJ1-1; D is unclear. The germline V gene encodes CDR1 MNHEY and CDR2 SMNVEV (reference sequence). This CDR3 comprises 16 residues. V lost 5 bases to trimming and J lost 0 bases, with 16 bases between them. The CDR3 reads CASSPALVQMNTEAFF. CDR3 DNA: TGTGCCAGCAGTCCCGCACTGGTCCAAATGAACACTGAAGCTTTCTTT.

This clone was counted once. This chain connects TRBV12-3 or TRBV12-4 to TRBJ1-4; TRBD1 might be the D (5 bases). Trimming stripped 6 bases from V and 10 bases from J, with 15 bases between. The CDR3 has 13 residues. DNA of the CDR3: TGTGCCAGCAGCCCAGGAACAGGTGTAAAACTGTTTTTT. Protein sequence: CASSPGTGVKLFF.

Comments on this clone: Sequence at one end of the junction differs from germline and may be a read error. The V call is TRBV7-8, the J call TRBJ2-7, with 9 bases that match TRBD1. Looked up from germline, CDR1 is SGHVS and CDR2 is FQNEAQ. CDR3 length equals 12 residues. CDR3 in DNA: TGTGCCAGCAGACTGGGCGGGACAGGGTACAACTTC. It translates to CASRLGGTGYNF.

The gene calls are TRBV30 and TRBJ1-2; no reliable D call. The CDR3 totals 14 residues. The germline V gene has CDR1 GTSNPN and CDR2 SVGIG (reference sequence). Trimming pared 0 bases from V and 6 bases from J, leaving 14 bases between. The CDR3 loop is CAWSVRPGRDGYTF. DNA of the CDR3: TGTGCCTGGAGTGTACGACCGGGGAGGGATGGCTACACCTTC.

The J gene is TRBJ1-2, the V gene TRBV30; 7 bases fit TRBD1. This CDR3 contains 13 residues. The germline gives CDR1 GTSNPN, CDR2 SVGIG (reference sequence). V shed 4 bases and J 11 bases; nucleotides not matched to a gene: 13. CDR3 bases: TGTGCCTGGACCCAAACCCGGGACAGCACATACACCTTC. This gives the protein CAWTQTRDSTYTF.

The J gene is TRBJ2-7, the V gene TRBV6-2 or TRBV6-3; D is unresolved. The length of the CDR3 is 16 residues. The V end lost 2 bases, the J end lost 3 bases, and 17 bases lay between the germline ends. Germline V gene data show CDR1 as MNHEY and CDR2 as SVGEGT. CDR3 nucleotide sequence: TGTGCCAGCAGTTACACGGGTCTGGCTATTAACTACGAGCAGTACTTC. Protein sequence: CASSYTGLAINYEQYF.

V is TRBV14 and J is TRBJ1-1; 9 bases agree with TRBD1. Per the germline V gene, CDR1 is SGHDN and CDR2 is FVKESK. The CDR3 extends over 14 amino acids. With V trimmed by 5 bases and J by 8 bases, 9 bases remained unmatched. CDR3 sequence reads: CASSSRDRDSEAFF. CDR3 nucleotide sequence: TGTGCCAGCAGCTCCCGGGACAGGGATTCCGAAGCTTTCTTT.

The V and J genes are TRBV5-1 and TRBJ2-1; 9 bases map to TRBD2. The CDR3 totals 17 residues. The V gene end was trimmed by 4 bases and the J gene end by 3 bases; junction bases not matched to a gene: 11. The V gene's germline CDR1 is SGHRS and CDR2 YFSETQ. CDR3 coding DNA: TGCGCCAGCAGCCCTATGGGCGGGGGGGCGATCTACAATGAGCAGTTCTTC. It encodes CASSPMGGGAIYNEQFF.

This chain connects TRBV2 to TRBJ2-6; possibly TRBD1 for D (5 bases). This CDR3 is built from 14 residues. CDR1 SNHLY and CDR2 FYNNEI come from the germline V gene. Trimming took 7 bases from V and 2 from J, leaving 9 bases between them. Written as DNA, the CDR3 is TGTGCCAGCAAGACAGCTCCTGGGGCCAACGTCCTGACTTTC. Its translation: CASKTAPGANVLTF.

The CDR3 nucleotides read TGCGCCAGCAGCCAAGGGCGGATTGGGACTCGGGGGGAGCTGTTTTTT. Translating gives CASSQGRIGTRGELFF. The V gene is TRBV4-1, the J gene TRBJ2-2; D is possibly TRBD2 (6 bases). The V and J ends lost 1 base and 8 bases respectively, with 17 bases between them. From germline, CDR1 is MGHRA and CDR2 YSYEKL. This CDR3 region has 16 residues.

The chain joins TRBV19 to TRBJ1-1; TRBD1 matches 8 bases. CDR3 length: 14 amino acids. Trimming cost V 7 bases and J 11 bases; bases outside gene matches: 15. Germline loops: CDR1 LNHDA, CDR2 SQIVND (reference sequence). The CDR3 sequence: CASIRTGRLPRAFF. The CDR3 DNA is TGTGCCAGTATCCGGACAGGGCGTCTGCCCCGGGCTTTCTTT.

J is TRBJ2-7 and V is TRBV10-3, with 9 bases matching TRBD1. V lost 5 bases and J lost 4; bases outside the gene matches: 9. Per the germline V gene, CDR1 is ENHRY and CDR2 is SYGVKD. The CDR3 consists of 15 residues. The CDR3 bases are TGTGCCATCAGTATTAGCACAGGGGGCGAGTACGAGCAGTACTTC. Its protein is CAISISTGGEYEQYF.

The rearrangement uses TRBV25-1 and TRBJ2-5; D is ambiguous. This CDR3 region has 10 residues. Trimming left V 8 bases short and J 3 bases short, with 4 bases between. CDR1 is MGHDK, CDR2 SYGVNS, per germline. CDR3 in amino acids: CASQKETQYF. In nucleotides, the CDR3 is TGTGCCAGCCAAAAAGAGACCCAGTACTTC.

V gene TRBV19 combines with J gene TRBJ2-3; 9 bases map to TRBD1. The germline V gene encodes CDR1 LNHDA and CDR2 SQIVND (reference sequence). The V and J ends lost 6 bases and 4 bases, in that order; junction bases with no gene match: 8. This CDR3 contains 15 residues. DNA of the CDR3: TGTGCCAGTAGCTTGGGACAGGGAAGCGCAGATACGCAGTATTTT. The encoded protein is CASSLGQGSADTQYF.

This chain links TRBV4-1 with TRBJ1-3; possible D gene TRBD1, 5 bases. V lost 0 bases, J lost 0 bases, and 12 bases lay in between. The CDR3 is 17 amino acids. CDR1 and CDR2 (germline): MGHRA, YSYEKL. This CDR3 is CASSQEGAPVSGNTIYF. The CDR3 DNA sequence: TGCGCCAGCAGCCAAGAAGGGGCTCCCGTCTCTGGAAACACCATATATTTT.

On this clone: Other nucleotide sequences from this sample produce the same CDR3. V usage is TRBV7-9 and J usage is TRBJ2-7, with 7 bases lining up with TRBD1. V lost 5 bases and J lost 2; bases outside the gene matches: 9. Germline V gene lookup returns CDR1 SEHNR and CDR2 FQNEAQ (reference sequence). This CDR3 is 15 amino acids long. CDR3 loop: CASSPPGTAAYEQYF. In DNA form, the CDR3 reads TGTGCCAGCAGCCCACCCGGGACAGCTGCCTACGAGCAGTACTTC.

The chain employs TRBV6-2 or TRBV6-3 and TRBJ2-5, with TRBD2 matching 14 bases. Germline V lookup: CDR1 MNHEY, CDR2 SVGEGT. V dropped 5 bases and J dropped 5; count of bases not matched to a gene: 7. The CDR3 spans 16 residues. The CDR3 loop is CASSPGLAGVGETQYF. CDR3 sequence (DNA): TGTGCCAGCAGTCCGGGACTAGCGGGAGTTGGGGAGACCCAGTACTTC.

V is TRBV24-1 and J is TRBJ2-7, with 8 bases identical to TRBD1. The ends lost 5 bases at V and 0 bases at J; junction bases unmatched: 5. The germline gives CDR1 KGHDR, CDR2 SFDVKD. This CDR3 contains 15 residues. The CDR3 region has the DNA TGTGCCACCAGTGTCGGGACAGGAGCCTCCTACGAGCAGTACTTC. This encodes CATSVGTGASYEQYF.

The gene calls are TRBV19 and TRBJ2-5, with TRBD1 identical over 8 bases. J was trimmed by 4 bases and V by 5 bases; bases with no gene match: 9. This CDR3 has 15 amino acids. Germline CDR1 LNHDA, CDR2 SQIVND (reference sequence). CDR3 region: CASSGQGLDGETQYF. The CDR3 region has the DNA TGTGCCAGTAGTGGACAGGGCCTTGATGGAGAGACCCAGTACTTC.

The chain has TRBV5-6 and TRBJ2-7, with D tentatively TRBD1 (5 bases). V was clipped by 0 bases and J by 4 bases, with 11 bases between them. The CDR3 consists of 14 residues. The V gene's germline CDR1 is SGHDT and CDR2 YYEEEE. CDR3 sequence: CASSLGQTSYEQYF. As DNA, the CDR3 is TGTGCCAGCAGCTTGGGACAGACCTCTTACGAGCAGTACTTC.

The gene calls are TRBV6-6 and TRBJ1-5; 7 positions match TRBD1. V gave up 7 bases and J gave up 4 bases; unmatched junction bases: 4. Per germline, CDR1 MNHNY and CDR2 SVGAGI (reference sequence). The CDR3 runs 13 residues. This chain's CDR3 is CASTQGTNQPQHF. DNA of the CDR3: TGTGCCAGCACACAGGGGACGAATCAGCCCCAGCATTTT.